This T cell receptor (beta chain) comes out of a study of cytomegalovirus exposure and HLA in healthy donors. TCRdb's table, derived via immunoSEQ multiplex PCR, lists solely in-frame clones and lacks some. The sample consists of 100,000 to 150,000 clones, 89% of them appearing once. V lost 0 bases, J lost 0 bases, and 15 bases lay in between. The V gene's germline CDR1 is SGHDT and CDR2 YYEEEE. The CDR3 sequence is 17 residues long. Sequencing was done on a sample of PBMCs. The chain employs TRBV5-6 and TRBJ2-5; possible D gene TRBD2, 5 bases. The TCR originated in a woman between 18 and 29 years old in good health and CMV-seronegative. The CDR3 sequence is CASSLVLMGDYQETQYF. CDR3 bases: TGTGCCAGCAGCTTGGTATTGATGGGAGACTACCAAGAGACCCAGTACTTC.